This T cell receptor beta chain was found in a study of blood T cell repertoires in COVID-19. Here immunoSEQ multiplex PCR was the method, and the copy in TCRdb shows in-frame clones only, minus some. This repertoire shows roughly 70,000 clones, roughly 90% found once; its top ten account for roughly 1.4%. Trimming shortened V by 6 bases and J by 5 bases, and 13 bases separated the two germline ends. Germline V lookup: CDR1 GTSNPN, CDR2 SVGIG (reference sequence). The CDR3 covers 12 residues. This clonotype originated in a man aged 60-69 years with acute or convalescent COVID-19. V is TRBV30 and J is TRBJ1-2; maybe TRBD1 (5 bases). Sequenced material: peripheral blood. The CDR3: CACPQGLYGYTF. The CDR3 DNA reads TGTGCCTGCCCCCAGGGCTTGTATGGCTACACCTTC.